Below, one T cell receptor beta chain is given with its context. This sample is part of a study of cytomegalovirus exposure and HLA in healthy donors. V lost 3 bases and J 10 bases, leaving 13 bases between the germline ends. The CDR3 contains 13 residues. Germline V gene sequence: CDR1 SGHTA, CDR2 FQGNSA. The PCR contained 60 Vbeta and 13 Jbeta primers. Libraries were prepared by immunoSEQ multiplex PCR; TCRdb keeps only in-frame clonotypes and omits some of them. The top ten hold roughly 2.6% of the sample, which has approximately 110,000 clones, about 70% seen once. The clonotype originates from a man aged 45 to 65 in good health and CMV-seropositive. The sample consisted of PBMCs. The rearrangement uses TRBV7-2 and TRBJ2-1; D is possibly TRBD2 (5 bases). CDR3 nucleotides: TGTGCCAGCAGCTTCAGTAGCGCACGAGAGCAGTTCTTC. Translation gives CASSFSSAREQFF.